Presented here are 32 T cell receptor beta chains from one specimen sequenced in a study of neurological immune-mediated disorders. TCRdb called the 5' RACE reads again in MiXCR, with one record for every CDR3 protein. In the table there are under 40,000 distinct CDR3 sequences, about 4.8% of which are singletons. Input material: PBMCs. Receptor source: a young man in good health.

This clonotype was recorded many times. This chain joins TRBV5-8 and TRBJ1-1; 9 nucleotides align to TRBD1. The ends lost 4 bases at V and 3 bases at J; junction bases unmatched: 10. CDR1 and CDR2 (germline): SGHTS, YDEGEE. This CDR3 spans 16 amino acids. DNA for the CDR3: TGTGCCAGCAGCCCCTCTGTTGGACAGGGGTACACTGAAGCTTTCTTT. Amino acid sequence: CASSPSVGQGYTEAFF.

At least ten counts were recorded for this clonotype. This chain uses TRBV24-1 with TRBJ1-2; the match to TRBD1 covers 8 bases. This CDR3 region has 14 residues. With V trimmed by 5 bases and J by 3 bases, 4 bases remained unmatched. Germline CDR1 reads KGHDR; CDR2 reads SFDVKD. The CDR3 loop reads CATSAAGGDYGYTF. CDR3 nucleotides: TGTGCCACCAGTGCGGCAGGGGGCGACTATGGCTACACCTTC.

This clonotype appeared many times. The J gene is TRBJ2-7, the V gene TRBV7-2, with 7 bases fitting TRBD2. CDR1 and CDR2 (germline): SGHTA, FQGNSA. V trimming: 1 base; J trimming: 3 bases; junction bases outside the gene matches: 6. This CDR3 region has 15 residues. CDR3 bases: TGTGCCAGCAGCTTAGGGGGGGGGAGCGGCTACGAGCAGTACTTC. Its protein product is CASSLGGGSGYEQYF. Variable domain in full (rest from reference TRBV7-2 and TRBJ2-7): GAGVSQSPSNKVTEKGKDVELRCDPISGHTALYWYRQSLGQGLEFLIYFQGNSAPDKSGLPSDRFSAERTGGSVSTLTIQRTQQEDSAVYLCASSLGGGSGYEQYFGPGTRLTVT.

This clonotype has ten or more counts. The chain employs TRBV20-1 and TRBJ2-7, with D unclear. The CDR3 runs to 12 residues. Germline CDR1 reads DFQATT; CDR2 reads SNEGSKA (reference sequence). V lost 3 bases and J lost 2, with 8 bases in between. CDR3 in amino acids: CSARKGPYEQYF. The CDR3 nucleotides are TGCAGTGCTAGGAAGGGCCCCTACGAGCAGTACTTC.

This clonotype was seen at least ten times. The chain combines TRBV5-5 with TRBJ2-3, with a weak D call TRBD2 (5 bases). The CDR3 contains 14 residues. Germline CDR1 and CDR2: SGHKS and YYEKEE (reference sequence). Trimming took 4 bases from V and 3 from J, leaving 12 bases between them. This chain's CDR3 is CASSREMRTDTQYF. The CDR3 DNA sequence: TGTGCCAGCAGCCGGGAAATGAGAACAGATACGCAGTATTTT.

Ten or more counts support this clonotype. The chain combines TRBV20-1 with TRBJ1-1; tentative D call: TRBD1 (5 bases). The V end was cut by 4 bases, the J end by 3 bases, with 9 bases between. This CDR3 is 12 amino acids long. Germline V lookup: CDR1 DFQATT, CDR2 SNEGSKA (reference sequence). The CDR3 spells CSAIVGDTEAFF. The CDR3 coding sequence is TGCAGTGCTATCGTAGGGGACACTGAAGCTTTCTTT.

This clonotype occurred many times. V is TRBV5-5 and J is TRBJ1-5; TRBD1 aligns across 7 bases. This CDR3 region has 14 residues. V gave up 4 bases and J gave up 7 bases; unmatched junction bases: 8. Germline CDR1 reads SGHKS; CDR2 reads YYEKEE (reference sequence). The chain's CDR3 is CASSLKTGQQPQHF. CDR3 bases: TGTGCCAGCAGCCTCAAGACAGGGCAGCAGCCCCAGCATTTT.

There are many counts of this clonotype. The J gene is TRBJ1-1, the V gene TRBV5-6, with 7 bases identical to TRBD1. The J segment lost 0 bases and the V segment lost 3 bases, leaving 11 bases of the junction unmatched. This CDR3 is built from 17 residues. Looked up from germline, CDR1 is SGHDT and CDR2 is YYEEEE. This chain's CDR3 is CASSSSRDSYMNTEAFF. The CDR3 DNA reads as TGTGCCAGCAGCTCTTCCCGGGACAGCTATATGAACACTGAAGCTTTCTTT.

This clonotype was counted at least ten times. The chain links TRBV12-3 or TRBV12-4 to TRBJ2-1; 7 positions match TRBD2. V gave up 3 bases and J gave up 6 bases; unmatched junction bases: 5. This CDR3 contains 14 residues. CDR3: CASSFSGVPNEQFF. DNA of the CDR3: TGTGCCAGCAGTTTCAGCGGGGTCCCCAATGAGCAGTTCTTC.

This clonotype has at least ten counts. V gene TRBV5-1 combines with J gene TRBJ2-2; D gene unclear. CDR1 is SGHRS and CDR2 is YFSETQ in the germline V gene. Between the trimmed V and J ends, which lost 5 bases and 4 bases, there was a span of 12 bases. The CDR3 is 14 amino acids. In DNA, the CDR3 is TGCGCCAGCAGGCTGCAGGACCTCACCGGGGAGCTGTTTTTT. As protein: CASRLQDLTGELFF. Supplemented by reference TRBV5-1 and TRBJ2-2, the full variable domain reads KAGVTQTPRYLIKTRGQQVTLSCSPISGHRSVSWYQQTPGQGLQFLFEYFSETQRNKGNFPGRFSGRQFSNSRSEMNVSTLELGDSALYLCASRLQDLTGELFFGEGSRLTVL.

This clonotype was counted ten times or more. The chain recombines TRBV12-5 with TRBJ2-5, with D tentatively TRBD2 (6 bases). CDR3 length equals 15 residues. Germline V gene lookup returns CDR1 LGHNT and CDR2 FRNRAP. The V gene lost 1 base and the J gene lost 2 bases, with 11 bases spanning the gap. The CDR3, as DNA: TGTGCTAGTGGTTTGGCACGGGACTTTCAAGAGACCCAGTACTTC. It encodes CASGLARDFQETQYF.

There are many counts of this clonotype. This sequence joins TRBV20-1 and TRBJ1-4; D is undetermined. The V and J ends lost 1 base and 7 bases respectively, with 13 bases between them. The germline CDR1 and CDR2 sequences are DFQATT and SNEGSKA (reference sequence). The CDR3 loop spans 14 amino acids. CDR3 loop: CSARVEALGEKLFF. The CDR3 region has the DNA TGCAGTGCTAGAGTAGAGGCATTGGGTGAAAAACTGTTTTTT.

This clonotype appeared many times. This chain connects TRBV6-1 to TRBJ1-1; 7 positions agree with TRBD1. Germline CDR1 and CDR2: MNHNS and SASEGT. The trim removed 7 bases at V and 5 bases at J, leaving 7 bases unmatched. The length of the CDR3 is 13 residues. The chain's CDR3 is CASTRGRATEAFF. The CDR3 nucleotides are TGTGCCAGCACGAGGGGGCGAGCGACTGAAGCTTTCTTT.

This clonotype was observed many times. V is TRBV4-3 and J is TRBJ2-3; no firm D call. Germline CDR1 is LGHNA and CDR2 is YSLEER. This CDR3 comprises 15 residues. The ends were cut back, 0 bases at V and 4 bases at J, with 11 bases in the middle. The CDR3 nucleotides read TGCGCCAGCAGCCAAGATTTCGGAGAAGCAGATACGCAGTATTTT. Its protein product is CASSQDFGEADTQYF.

In its sample, this clonotype was seen many times. The V gene is TRBV20-1, the J gene TRBJ2-5; D ambiguous. V was pared by 5 bases and J by 2 bases, with 3 bases between. Germline CDR1 is DFQATT and CDR2 is SNEGSKA (reference sequence). This CDR3 comprises 10 residues. CDR3 sequence: CSASQETQYF. The CDR3 nucleotides are TGCAGTGCTTCTCAAGAGACCCAGTACTTC.

This clonotype was seen ten or more times. The gene calls are TRBV7-9 and TRBJ2-7, with unresolved D. The ends were cut back, 9 bases at V and 0 bases at J, with 12 bases in the middle. CDR1 SEHNR and CDR2 FQNEAQ come from the germline V gene (reference sequence). This CDR3 has 13 residues. CDR3 sequence: CASRDPSSYEQYF. The CDR3, as DNA: TGTGCCAGTAGAGACCCCAGCTCCTACGAGCAGTACTTC.

The sample holds many counts of this clonotype. V usage is TRBV11-3 and J usage is TRBJ1-1; no reliable D call. The V gene's germline CDR1 is SGHNT and CDR2 YENEEA. The ends were cut back, 0 bases at V and 2 bases at J, with 10 bases in the middle. The CDR3 loop spans 15 amino acids. The CDR3 sequence is CASSLDGSPNTEAFF. CDR3 DNA: TGTGCCAGCAGCTTAGATGGGAGTCCTAACACTGAAGCTTTCTTT.

This clonotype came up many times. The rearrangement joins TRBV5-1 to TRBJ2-3; D is unclear. The CDR3 consists of 15 residues. Germline V gene data show CDR1 as SGHRS and CDR2 as YFSETQ. V lost 0 bases and J lost 2, with 10 bases in between. CDR3: CASSLVILDTDTQYF. The CDR3 nucleotides read TGCGCCAGCAGCTTGGTTATCCTAGACACAGATACGCAGTATTTT.

Ten or more counts support this clonotype. The CDR3 here is CASSPGQGRGGYNEQFF. The CDR3 bases are TGCGCCAGCAGCCCAGGTCAGGGGCGGGGGGGCTACAATGAGCAGTTCTTC. The chain links TRBV5-1 to TRBJ2-1, with 9 positions matching TRBD2. The germline gives CDR1 SGHRS, CDR2 YFSETQ. The CDR3 consists of 17 residues. V shed 4 bases, J shed 3 bases, and the junction held 11 bases outside the gene matches.

The V gene is TRBV20-1, the J gene TRBJ1-6; D call uncertain. The CDR3 covers 16 residues. With 6 bases removed from V and 0 bases from J, the gap between germline ends came to 15 bases. CDR1 is DFQATT, CDR2 SNEGSKA, per germline (reference sequence). This chain's CDR3 is CSARPETSSYNSPLHF. The CDR3 DNA reads TGCAGTGCCCGACCGGAGACGAGCTCCTATAATTCACCCCTCCACTTT.

This clonotype appeared many times. V and J are TRBV12-3 or TRBV12-4 and TRBJ1-1; possible D gene TRBD1, 5 bases. V lost 3 bases and J 10 bases, leaving 12 bases between the germline ends. This CDR3 has 12 residues. The chain's CDR3 is CASSLGVWTAFF. CDR3 nucleotides: TGTGCCAGCAGTTTGGGGGTCTGGACAGCTTTCTTT.

This clonotype was recorded many times. The chain employs TRBV20-1 and TRBJ2-7, with D perhaps matching TRBD2 (6 bases). V dropped 3 bases and J dropped 3 bases, with 9 bases sitting between them. The germline gives CDR1 DFQATT, CDR2 SNEGSKA (reference sequence). CDR3 length equals 12 residues. In DNA form, the CDR3 reads TGCAGTGCTAGCGGGGGAGTCTACGAGCAGTACTTC. Translated, it gives CSASGGVYEQYF.

In this sample, this clonotype turned up many times. This chain connects TRBV30 to TRBJ2-1; 9 bases fit TRBD1. This CDR3 has 15 amino acids. Germline values: CDR1 GTSNPN, CDR2 SVGIG (reference sequence). J lost 9 bases, V lost 5 bases, and 14 bases had no gene match. The CDR3 spells CAWDPGTGSFGEQFF. CDR3 DNA: TGTGCCTGGGATCCGGGGACAGGGTCTTTTGGTGAGCAGTTCTTC.

This clonotype appeared many times. The rearrangement joins TRBV2 to TRBJ1-5, with D possibly TRBD1 on 5 matching bases. V was cut by 3 bases and J by 2 bases, with 11 bases left in between. Germline V lookup: CDR1 SNHLY, CDR2 FYNNEI. This CDR3 contains 15 residues. The CDR3 region is CASSDEGSGNQPQHF. DNA for the CDR3: TGTGCCAGCAGTGACGAGGGGTCGGGCAATCAGCCCCAGCATTTT.

This clonotype was counted at least ten times. The V and J genes are TRBV5-1 and TRBJ2-1; possible D gene TRBD1, 5 bases. Germline V gene lookup returns CDR1 SGHRS and CDR2 YFSETQ. V was pared by 0 bases and J by 3 bases, with 7 bases between. The CDR3 runs to 14 residues. CDR3 in amino acids: CASSLGQNYNEQFF. The DNA of the CDR3 is TGCGCCAGCAGCTTGGGACAGAACTACAATGAGCAGTTCTTC.

This clonotype has at least ten counts. The chain recombines TRBV7-8 with TRBJ2-4; 11 nucleotides match TRBD2. CDR1 and CDR2 from the germline V gene are SGHVS and FQNEAQ. V dropped 1 base and J dropped 5; count of bases not matched to a gene: 13. The CDR3 runs 19 residues. The CDR3 DNA is TGTGCCAGCAGCTTAGGTGGGACTAGCGGCCACACGGGTCAAAACATTCAGTACTTC. This translates into CASSLGGTSGHTGQNIQYF.

In this sample, this clonotype turned up many times. The J gene is TRBJ2-5, the V gene TRBV7-2; weak D call: TRBD1 (6 bases). This CDR3 comprises 16 residues. V gave up 0 bases and J gave up 4 bases, with 15 bases separating them. The germline V gene has CDR1 SGHTA and CDR2 FQGNSA. The CDR3 sequence is CASSLAAGVVGETQYF. For the CDR3, the DNA is TGTGCCAGCAGCTTAGCGGCAGGGGTGGTGGGAGAGACCCAGTACTTC.

This clonotype was observed many times. V is TRBV29-1 and J is TRBJ1-2; 7 nucleotides line up with TRBD1. CDR3 length: 14 residues. The germline V gene has CDR1 SQVTM and CDR2 ANQGSEA. The trim removed 0 bases at V and 5 bases at J, leaving 6 bases unmatched. CDR3 amino acids: CSVEERRDSYGYTF. The DNA for the CDR3 is TGCAGCGTTGAAGAGAGAAGGGACAGTTATGGCTACACCTTC.

This clonotype has at least ten counts. The genes are TRBV5-1 and TRBJ2-5, with D possibly matching TRBD2 (5 bases). CDR1 is SGHRS, CDR2 YFSETQ, per germline. The CDR3 has 13 residues. Trimming cost V 0 bases and J 5 bases, with 8 bases left between them. DNA of the CDR3: TGCGCCAGCAGCTTGGACCAGCGGGAGACCCAGTACTTC. This gives the protein CASSLDQRETQYF.

This clonotype occurred many times. The chain carries TRBV6-1 and TRBJ1-2; D gene uncertain. This CDR3 has 14 residues. V was shortened by 3 bases and J by 0 bases, with 8 bases between the two germline ends. Germline V CDR1 and CDR2: MNHNS, SASEGT. The chain's CDR3 is CASSELGSNYGYTF. In nucleotides, the CDR3 is TGTGCCAGCAGTGAGCTTGGCTCTAACTATGGCTACACCTTC.

This clonotype has ten or more counts. CDR3 bases: TGCGCCAGCAGTTCCACCGGGCTGACTCCCTACGAGCAGTACTTC. The encoded protein is CASSSTGLTPYEQYF. The chain joins TRBV5-1 to TRBJ2-7, with D uncertain. The ends were cut back, 5 bases at V and 2 bases at J, with 17 bases in the middle. CDR1 is SGHRS, CDR2 YFSETQ, per germline. The CDR3 has 15 residues.

This clonotype was detected many times. The J gene is TRBJ2-3, the V gene TRBV5-1; D remains ambiguous. Looked up from germline, CDR1 is SGHRS and CDR2 is YFSETQ. This CDR3 spans 17 amino acids. Trimming took off 3 bases at V and 2 bases at J, with 19 bases between the two ends. The CDR3 DNA follows: TGCGCCAGCAGCTCTACCGGACGTGCCGGTTACACAGATACGCAGTATTTT. Encoded protein: CASSSTGRAGYTDTQYF.